This T cell receptor (beta chain) appears in the sequencing data of a study of shared clonotypes between healthy human individuals. Study findings and constraints: Donor scarcity curtailed the genetic and exposure-history diversity represented herein. It was only blood that was sampled, and tissue repertoires likely differ.

To note about this clone: The antigen remains unidentified.

Deep-level assay runs were performed. The unsorted PBMC sample used ten immunoSEQ deep assay plates. TCRdb's copy holds only in-frame clones and misses some; the assay was immunoSEQ multiplex PCR. This sample has hundreds of thousands of clones, with 75% to 85% found just once. The CDR3 runs 14 residues. Germline CDR1 is SGHRS and CDR2 is YFSETQ. V gave up 4 bases and J gave up 6 bases, with 13 bases separating them. The specimen sequenced was PBMCs. The V gene is TRBV5-1, the J gene TRBJ1-4; possibly TRBD1 for D (6 bases). The source is a woman aged 40 to 49 in good health. Some clones in this sample may be carry-over from other donors' samples. CDR3 nucleotides: TGCGCCAGCAGCCCACAGGGACTGGATGAAAAACTGTTTTTT. The encoded protein is CASSPQGLDEKLFF.